This TCR beta chain appears in the sequencing data of a study of CD8 T cells in Susac syndrome. CDR1 and CDR2 from the germline V gene are WSHSY and SAAADI. The V and J ends lost 0 bases and 6 bases respectively, with 9 bases between them. CDR3 size: 13 residues. Note on this clonotype: Its antigen is not known.

Findings of the study overall: In its TCR sequencing and HLA analysis, the study acknowledged that the number of individuals was relatively small.

The authors reverse transcribed 0.5 to 1 ug RNA with random hexamers. TCRdb ran MiXCR on the immunoSEQ multiplex PCR reads and lists one entry per CDR3 protein. The table has 85,000 to 130,000 distinct CDR3 sequences, approximately 93% seen once. Negative isolation yielded CD4+ and CD8+ T cells, and FACS enriched TEMRA cells. The rearrangement joins TRBV10-2 to TRBJ2-7; D remains ambiguous. This sequence was found in a human donor with Susac syndrome. Sequencing was performed on CD8+ T cells from PBMCs. CDR3 nucleotides: TGCGCCAGCAGTGAGTCGTTAGAGCTCGAGCAGTACTTC. The encoded protein is CASSESLELEQYF.